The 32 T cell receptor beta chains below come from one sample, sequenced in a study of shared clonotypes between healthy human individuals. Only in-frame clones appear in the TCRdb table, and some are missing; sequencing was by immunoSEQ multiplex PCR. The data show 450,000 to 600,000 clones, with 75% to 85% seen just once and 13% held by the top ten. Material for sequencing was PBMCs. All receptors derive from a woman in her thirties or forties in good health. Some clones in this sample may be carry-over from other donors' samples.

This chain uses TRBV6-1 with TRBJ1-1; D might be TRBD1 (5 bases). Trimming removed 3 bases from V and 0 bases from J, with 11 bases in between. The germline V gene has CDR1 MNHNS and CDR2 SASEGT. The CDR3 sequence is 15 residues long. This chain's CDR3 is CASSDEGSMNTEAFF. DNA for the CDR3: TGTGCCAGCAGTGACGAGGGGAGCATGAACACTGAAGCTTTCTTT.

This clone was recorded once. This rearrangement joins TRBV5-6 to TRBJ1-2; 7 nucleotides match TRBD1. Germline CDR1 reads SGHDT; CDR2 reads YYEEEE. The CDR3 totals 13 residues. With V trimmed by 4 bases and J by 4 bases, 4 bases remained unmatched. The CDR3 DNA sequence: TGTGCCAGCAGCCCCGGGGACAGCTATGGCTACACCTTC. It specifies CASSPGDSYGYTF.

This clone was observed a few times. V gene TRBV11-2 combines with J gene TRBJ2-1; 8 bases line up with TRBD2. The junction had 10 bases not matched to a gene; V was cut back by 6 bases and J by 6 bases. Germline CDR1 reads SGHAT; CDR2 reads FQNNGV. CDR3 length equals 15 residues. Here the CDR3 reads CASSYRREVPNEQFF. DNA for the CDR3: TGTGCCAGCAGTTACAGGCGGGAGGTTCCCAATGAGCAGTTCTTC.

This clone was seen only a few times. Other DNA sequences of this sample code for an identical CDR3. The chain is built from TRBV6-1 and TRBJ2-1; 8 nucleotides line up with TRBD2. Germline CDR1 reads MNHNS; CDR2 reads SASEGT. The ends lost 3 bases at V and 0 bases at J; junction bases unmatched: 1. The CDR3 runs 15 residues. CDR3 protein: CASSEAGGSYNEQFF. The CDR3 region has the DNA TGTGCCAGCAGTGAGGCGGGAGGCTCCTACAATGAGCAGTTCTTC.

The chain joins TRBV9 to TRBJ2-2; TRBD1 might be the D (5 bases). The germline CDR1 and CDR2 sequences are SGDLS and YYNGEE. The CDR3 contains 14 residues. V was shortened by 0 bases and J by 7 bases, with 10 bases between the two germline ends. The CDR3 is CASSVVQGGGELFF. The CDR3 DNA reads TGTGCCAGCAGCGTAGTCCAGGGCGGCGGGGAGCTGTTTTTT.

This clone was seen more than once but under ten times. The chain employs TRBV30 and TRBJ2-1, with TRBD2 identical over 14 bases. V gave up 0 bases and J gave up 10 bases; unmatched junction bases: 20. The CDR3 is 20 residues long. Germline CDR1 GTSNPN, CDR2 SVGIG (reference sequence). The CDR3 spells CAWSVWASRTSGRFQGEQFF. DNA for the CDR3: TGTGCCTGGAGTGTATGGGCAAGCCGGACTAGCGGGAGGTTTCAGGGCGAGCAGTTCTTC.

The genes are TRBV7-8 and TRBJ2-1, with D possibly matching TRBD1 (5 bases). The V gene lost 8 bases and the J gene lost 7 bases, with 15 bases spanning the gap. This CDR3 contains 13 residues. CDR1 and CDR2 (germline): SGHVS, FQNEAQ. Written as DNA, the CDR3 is TGTGCCAGCGCAGCAGGGTTAGGAAATGAGCAGTTCTTC. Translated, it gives CASAAGLGNEQFF.

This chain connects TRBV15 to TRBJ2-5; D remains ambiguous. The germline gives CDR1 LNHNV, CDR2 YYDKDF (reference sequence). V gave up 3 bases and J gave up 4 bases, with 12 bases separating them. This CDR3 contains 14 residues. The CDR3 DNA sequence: TGTGCCACCAGCAGGGGCCCCCTCGGAGAGACCCAGTACTTC. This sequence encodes CATSRGPLGETQYF.

The CDR3 DNA reads as TGTGCCAGCAGGAGACAGGGAGATACGCAGTATTTT. Translation: CASRRQGDTQYF. The chain joins TRBV7-8 to TRBJ2-3; 7 bases are shared with TRBD1. Germline V gives CDR1 SGHVS, CDR2 FQNEAQ. J gave up 5 bases and V 6 bases, and 2 bases lay outside the gene matches. The CDR3 loop spans 12 amino acids. The whole variable domain, remainder taken from reference TRBV7-8 and TRBJ2-3, is GAGVSQSPRYKVAKRGQDVALRCDPISGHVSLFWYQQALGQGPEFLTYFQNEAQLDKSGLPSDRFFAERPEGSVSTLKIQRTQQEDSAVYLCASRRQGDTQYFGPGTRLTVL.

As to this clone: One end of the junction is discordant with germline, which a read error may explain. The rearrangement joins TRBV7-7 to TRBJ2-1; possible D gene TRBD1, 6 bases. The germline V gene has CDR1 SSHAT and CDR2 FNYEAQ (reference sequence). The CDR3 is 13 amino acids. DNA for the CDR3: TGTGCTAGCACCATTCTCAGGGGCGATGAGCAGTTCTTC. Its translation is CASTILRGDEQFF.

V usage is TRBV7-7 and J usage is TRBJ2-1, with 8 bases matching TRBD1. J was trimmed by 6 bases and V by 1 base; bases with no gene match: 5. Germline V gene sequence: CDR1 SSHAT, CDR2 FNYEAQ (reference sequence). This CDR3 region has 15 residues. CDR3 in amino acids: CASSLDGTGFNEQFF. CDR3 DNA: TGTGCCAGCAGCTTAGACGGGACAGGATTCAATGAGCAGTTCTTC.

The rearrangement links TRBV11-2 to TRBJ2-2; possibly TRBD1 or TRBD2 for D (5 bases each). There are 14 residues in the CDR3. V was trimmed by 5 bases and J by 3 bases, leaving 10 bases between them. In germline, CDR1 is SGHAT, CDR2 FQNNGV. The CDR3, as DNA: TGTGCCAGCAGCCCAGGGACCTACACCGGGGAGCTGTTTTTT. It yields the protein CASSPGTYTGELFF.

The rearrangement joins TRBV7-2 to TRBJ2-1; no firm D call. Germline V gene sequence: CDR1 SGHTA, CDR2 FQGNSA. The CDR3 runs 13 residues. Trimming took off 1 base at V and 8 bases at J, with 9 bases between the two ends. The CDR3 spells CASSLGRAYEQFF. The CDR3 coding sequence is TGTGCCAGCAGCTTAGGGAGAGCATATGAGCAGTTCTTC. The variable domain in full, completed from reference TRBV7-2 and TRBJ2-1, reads GAGVSQSPSNKVTEKGKDVELRCDPISGHTALYWYRQSLGQGLEFLIYFQGNSAPDKSGLPSDRFSAERTGGSVSTLTIQRTQQEDSAVYLCASSLGRAYEQFFGPGTRLTVL.

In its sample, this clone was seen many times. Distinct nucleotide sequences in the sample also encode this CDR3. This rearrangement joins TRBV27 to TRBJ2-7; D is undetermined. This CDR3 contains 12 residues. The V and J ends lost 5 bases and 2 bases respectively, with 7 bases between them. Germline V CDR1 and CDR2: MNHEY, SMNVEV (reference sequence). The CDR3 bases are TGTGCCAGCAGTGGTGGGGCCTACGAGCAGTACTTC. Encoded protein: CASSGGAYEQYF.

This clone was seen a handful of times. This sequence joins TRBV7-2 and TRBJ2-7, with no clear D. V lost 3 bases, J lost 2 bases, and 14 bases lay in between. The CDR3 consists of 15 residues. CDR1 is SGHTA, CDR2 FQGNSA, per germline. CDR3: CASSLFQRPTYEQYF. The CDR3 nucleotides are TGTGCCAGCAGCTTGTTCCAGCGCCCCACCTACGAGCAGTACTTC.

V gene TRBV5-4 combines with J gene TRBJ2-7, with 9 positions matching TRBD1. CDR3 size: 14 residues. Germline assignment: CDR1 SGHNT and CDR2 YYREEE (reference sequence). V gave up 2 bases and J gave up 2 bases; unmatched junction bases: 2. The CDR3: CASSFGQGTYEQYF. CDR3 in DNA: TGTGCCAGCAGCTTCGGACAGGGGACCTACGAGCAGTACTTC.

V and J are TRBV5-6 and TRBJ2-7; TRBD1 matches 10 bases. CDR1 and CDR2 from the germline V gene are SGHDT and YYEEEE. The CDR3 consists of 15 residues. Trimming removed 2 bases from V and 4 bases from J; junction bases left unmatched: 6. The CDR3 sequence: CASSLTGTGEYEQYF. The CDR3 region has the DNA TGTGCCAGCAGCTTAACCGGGACAGGGGAGTACGAGCAGTACTTC.

CDR3: CASSLTDEQFF. The DNA of the CDR3 is TGTGCCAGCAGCCTGACAGATGAGCAGTTCTTC. This rearrangement joins TRBV5-4 to TRBJ2-1; tentatively, D is TRBD1 (5 bases). Trimming left V 4 bases short and J 8 bases short, with 7 bases between. There are 11 residues in the CDR3. Looked up from germline, CDR1 is SGHNT and CDR2 is YYREEE (reference sequence).

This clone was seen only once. The CDR3 sequence: CASSLMWGENEQFF. The CDR3, as DNA: TGTGCCAGCAGCTTAATGTGGGGTGAGAATGAGCAGTTCTTC. The J gene is TRBJ2-1, the V gene TRBV7-2; D gene unclear. CDR3 length equals 14 residues. Trimming removed 2 bases from V and 7 bases from J, with 12 bases in between. The V gene's germline CDR1 is SGHTA and CDR2 FQGNSA.

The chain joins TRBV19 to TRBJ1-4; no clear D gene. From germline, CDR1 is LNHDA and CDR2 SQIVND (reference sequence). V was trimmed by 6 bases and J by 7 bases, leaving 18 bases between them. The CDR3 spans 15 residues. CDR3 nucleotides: TGTGCCAGTAGACCCGGACTCGCGGGTGGTGAAAAACTGTTTTTT. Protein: CASRPGLAGGEKLFF.

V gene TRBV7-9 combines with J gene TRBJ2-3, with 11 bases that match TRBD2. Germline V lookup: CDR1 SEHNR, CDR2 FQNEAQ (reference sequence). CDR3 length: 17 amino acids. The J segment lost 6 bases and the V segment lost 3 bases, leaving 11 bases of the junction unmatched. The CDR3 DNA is TGTGCCAGCAGCTTTCCCGGGGTAGCGGGAGGGCACGATACGCAGTATTTT. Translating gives CASSFPGVAGGHDTQYF. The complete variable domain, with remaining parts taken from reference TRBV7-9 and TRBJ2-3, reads DTGVSQNPRHKITKRGQNVTFRCDPISEHNRLYWYRQTLGQGPEFLTYFQNEAQLEKSRLLSDRFSAERPKGSFSTLEIQRTEQGDSAMYLCASSFPGVAGGHDTQYFGPGTRLTVL.

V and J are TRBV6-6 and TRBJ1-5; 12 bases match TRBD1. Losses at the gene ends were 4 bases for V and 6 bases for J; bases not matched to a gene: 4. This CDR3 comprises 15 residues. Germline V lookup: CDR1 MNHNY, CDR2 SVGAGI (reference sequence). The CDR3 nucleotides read TGTGCCAGCAGTTCCCCGGGACAGGGGGCTCAGCCCCAGCATTTT. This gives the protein CASSSPGQGAQPQHF.

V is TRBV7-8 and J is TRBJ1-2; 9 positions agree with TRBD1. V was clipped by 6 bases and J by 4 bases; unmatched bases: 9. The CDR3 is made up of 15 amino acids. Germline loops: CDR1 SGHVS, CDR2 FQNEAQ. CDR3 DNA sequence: TGTGCCAGCAGTTTAACAGGGGGCCTGGGCTATGGCTACACCTTC. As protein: CASSLTGGLGYGYTF.

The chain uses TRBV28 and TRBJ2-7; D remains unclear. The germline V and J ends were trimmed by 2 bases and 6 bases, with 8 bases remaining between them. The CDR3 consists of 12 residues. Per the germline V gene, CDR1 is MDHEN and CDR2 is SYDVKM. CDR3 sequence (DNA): TGTGCCAGCAGTTTAATCTGGGGCGAGCAGTACTTC. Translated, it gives CASSLIWGEQYF.

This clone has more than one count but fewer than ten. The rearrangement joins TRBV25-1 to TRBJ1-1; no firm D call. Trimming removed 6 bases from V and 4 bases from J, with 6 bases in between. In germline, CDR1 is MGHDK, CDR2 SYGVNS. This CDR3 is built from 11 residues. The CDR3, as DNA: TGTGCCAGCAGAGAGGCCACTGAAGCTTTCTTT. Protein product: CASREATEAFF. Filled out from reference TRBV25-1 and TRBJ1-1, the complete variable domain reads EADIYQTPRYLVIGTGKKITLECSQTMGHDKMYWYQQDPGMELHLIHYSYGVNSTEKGDLSSESTVSRIRTEHFPLTLESARPSHTSQYLCASREATEAFFGQGTRLTVV.

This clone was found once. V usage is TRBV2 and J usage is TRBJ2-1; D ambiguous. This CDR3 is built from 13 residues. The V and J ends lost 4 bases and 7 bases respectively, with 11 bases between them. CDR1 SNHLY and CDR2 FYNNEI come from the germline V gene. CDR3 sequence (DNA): TGTGCCAGCAGTGTTACCTTCGGGAATGAGCAGTTCTTC. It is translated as CASSVTFGNEQFF.

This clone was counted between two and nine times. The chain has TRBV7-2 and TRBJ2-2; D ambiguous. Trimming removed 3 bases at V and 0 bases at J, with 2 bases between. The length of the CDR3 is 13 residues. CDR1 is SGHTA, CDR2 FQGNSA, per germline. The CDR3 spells CASSLTNTGELFF. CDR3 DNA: TGTGCCAGCAGCTTGACGAACACCGGGGAGCTGTTTTTT.

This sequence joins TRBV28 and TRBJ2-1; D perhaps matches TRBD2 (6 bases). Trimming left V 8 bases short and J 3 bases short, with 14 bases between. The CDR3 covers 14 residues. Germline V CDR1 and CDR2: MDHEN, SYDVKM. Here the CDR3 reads CASGPVEGYNEQFF. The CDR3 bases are TGTGCCAGCGGCCCGGTGGAGGGCTACAATGAGCAGTTCTTC. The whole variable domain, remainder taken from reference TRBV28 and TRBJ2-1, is DVKVTQSSRYLVKRTGEKVFLECVQDMDHENMFWYRQDPGLGLRLIYFSYDVKMKEKGDIPEGYSVSREKKERFSLILESASTNQTSMYLCASGPVEGYNEQFFGPGTRLTVL.

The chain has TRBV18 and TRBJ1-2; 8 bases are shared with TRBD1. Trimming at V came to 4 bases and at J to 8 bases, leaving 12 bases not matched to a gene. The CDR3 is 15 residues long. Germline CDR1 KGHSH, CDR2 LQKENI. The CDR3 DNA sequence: TGTGCCAGCTCACGATCGGACAGGGCCCCTCGCGGCTACACCTTC. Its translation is CASSRSDRAPRGYTF.

The CDR3 DNA reads TGTGCCAGCAGTGAGGCCGGGACGGCCGCAGACGAGACCCAGTACTTC. It specifies CASSEAGTAADETQYF. This chain uses TRBV6-1 with TRBJ2-5, with D perhaps being TRBD1 or TRBD2 (5 bases each). CDR3 length equals 16 residues. Trimming left V 3 bases short and J 5 bases short, with 19 bases between. Germline CDR1 and CDR2: MNHNS and SASEGT.

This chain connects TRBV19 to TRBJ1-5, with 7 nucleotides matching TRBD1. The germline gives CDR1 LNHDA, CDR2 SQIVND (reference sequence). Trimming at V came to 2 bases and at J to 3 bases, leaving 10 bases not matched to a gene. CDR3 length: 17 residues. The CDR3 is CASSISPHRGLNQPQHF. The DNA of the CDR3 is TGTGCCAGTAGTATAAGCCCGCACAGGGGCCTCAATCAGCCCCAGCATTTT. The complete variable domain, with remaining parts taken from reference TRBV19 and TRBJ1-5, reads DGGITQSPKYLFRKEGQNVTLSCEQNLNHDAMYWYRQDPGQGLRLIYYSQIVNDFQKGDIAEGYSVSREKKESFPLTVTSAQKNPTAFYLCASSISPHRGLNQPQHFGDGTRLSIL.

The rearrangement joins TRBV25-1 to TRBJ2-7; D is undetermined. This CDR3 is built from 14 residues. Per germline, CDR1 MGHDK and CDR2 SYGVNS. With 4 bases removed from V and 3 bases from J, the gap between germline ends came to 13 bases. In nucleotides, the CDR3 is TGTGCCAGCAGTGTCTCAGGAGATTACTACGAGCAGTACTTC. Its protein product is CASSVSGDYYEQYF.